A selection of T cell receptor beta chains follows, all from one sample in a study of identical twins. MiXCR was run by TCRdb on the 5' RACE reads, yielding one entry per CDR3 protein. The sample shows 500,000 or so distinct CDR3 sequences, about 14% of them seen only once. These same data were also listed under a study on yellow fever vaccine responses in identical twins.

Sequencing was performed on CD4+ T cells sorted from blood. Receptors were obtained from a woman under 30 in good health. The CDR3 runs from the conserved cysteine through the conserved F or W. The D gene is left open where the match is weak. Rows may omit the clone size; those that give it use once, few, many or a size class.

v_gene	j_gene	d_gene	abundance	CDR3nt	CDR3aa
TRBV7-6	TRBJ2-1	TRBD2	many	TGTGCCAGCAGCTTAGTCCCTAGCGGCTCCTACAATGAGCAGTTCTTC	CASSLVPSGSYNEQFF
TRBV29-1	TRBJ2-2	.	many	TGCAGCTTTGCGGGACCTAACACCGGGGAGCTGTTTTTT	CSFAGPNTGELFF
TRBV3-1	TRBJ2-7	TRBD1	.	TGTGCCAGCAGAAAGGGACAGGGATTGAACTACGAGCAGTACTTC	CASRKGQGLNYEQYF
TRBV7-2	TRBJ2-3	.	.	TGTGCCAGCAGCTTGGGTGACGGGGTAACGCAGTATTTT	CASSLGDGVTQYF
TRBV10-3	TRBJ2-5	.	few	TGTGCCATCAAGGACAGCGCCCAAGAGACCCAGTACTTC	CAIKDSAQETQYF
TRBV20-1	TRBJ2-1	TRBD2	few	TGCAGTGCTAGGGGGACTAGCGGGGGTATTTCCTACAATGAGCAGTTCTTC	CSARGTSGGISYNEQFF
TRBV5-1	TRBJ1-4	TRBD1	.	TGCGCCAGCAGCGGATGGCCAGGGGGAGGCGAAAAACTGTTTTTT	CASSGWPGGGEKLFF
TRBV3-1	TRBJ2-2	TRBD2	many	TGTGCCAGCAGCCCACGGACGTCGGGAGGCGGGGAGCTGTTTTTT	CASSPRTSGGGELFF
TRBV7-2	TRBJ2-1	.	.	TGTGCCAGCAGCTTACGAGCCGTAAGTGAGCAGTTCTTC	CASSLRAVSEQFF
TRBV4-1	TRBJ2-1	TRBD2	.	TGCGCCAGCAGCCAAGCCCCGGGACTAGCGGGAGGGTGGAGAAATGAGCAGTTCTTC	CASSQAPGLAGGWRNEQFF
TRBV6-2/TRBV6-3	TRBJ2-7	.	few	TGTGCCAGCAGCCGCCCCGACGGGGCAGAACGCGAGCAGTACTTC	CASSRPDGAEREQYF
TRBV6-1	TRBJ1-2	TRBD1	.	TGTGCCAGCAGTCGGGACAGGGGAAGAAATGGCTACACCTTC	CASSRDRGRNGYTF
TRBV7-2	TRBJ2-1	.	.	TGTGCCAGCAGTTCCCCGGGACTCCTTTTCGATGAGCAGTTCTTC	CASSSPGLLFDEQFF
TRBV3-1	TRBJ2-1	TRBD2	few	TGTGCCAGCAGCCAAGTAGTGATTTTAGCGGGGCATAGCTCCTACAATGAGCAGTTCTTC	CASSQVVILAGHSSYNEQFF
TRBV11-3	TRBJ2-3	.	.	TGTGCCAGTGGGGGGTCGGATATGGATACGCAGTATTTT	CASGGSDMDTQYF
TRBV3-1	TRBJ1-5	.	few	TGTGCCAGCAGCCAATCCCCCTCTCGGCCCCAGCATTTT	CASSQSPSRPQHF
TRBV7-2	TRBJ2-1	.	few	TGTGCCAGCAGCTTAGGGCCTAGCGAATACAATGAGCAGTTCTTC	CASSLGPSEYNEQFF
TRBV7-2	TRBJ2-1	TRBD2	.	TGTGCCAGCAGCGATACTAGCGGGGGGGCCTCTGAGCAGTTCTTC	CASSDTSGGASEQFF
TRBV30	TRBJ2-3	.	.	TGTGCCTGGGGGGGAGGGGGTACGCAGTATTTT	CAWGGGGTQYF
TRBV12-3/TRBV12-4	TRBJ1-1	.	.	TGTGCCAGCAGACCTGGAAGGCCGGACACTGAAGCTTTCTTT	CASRPGRPDTEAFF
TRBV9	TRBJ2-7	TRBD2	.	TGTGCCAGCAGCGTAGGGACCCCGGGGGGGGGCGCGTCCTACGAGCAGTACTTC	CASSVGTPGGGASYEQYF
TRBV10-1	TRBJ2-2	.	.	TGCGCCAGCAGTTCCCTGGGGGCCGACACCGGGGAGCTGTTTTTT	CASSSLGADTGELFF
TRBV7-9	TRBJ2-1	.	few	TGTGCCAGCACACTAGGGGCAAGCGGGTACAATGAGCAGTTCTTC	CASTLGASGYNEQFF
TRBV27	TRBJ2-1	TRBD2	few	TGTGCCAGCAGTTTATCAGCGGGGGGGCGTTACAATGAGCAGTTCTTC	CASSLSAGGRYNEQFF
TRBV20-1	TRBJ2-1	TRBD2	few	TGCAGTGCTAGAGGACTAGCGGGGGGACTAACGAGCTCCTACAATGAGCAGTTCTTC	CSARGLAGGLTSSYNEQFF
TRBV4-1	TRBJ2-2	.	.	TGCGCCAGCAGCTACGGGGGGCCGAACACCGGGGAGCTGTTTTTT	CASSYGGPNTGELFF
TRBV20-1	TRBJ1-1	.	few	TGCAGTGCTAGACCGTCAGCGCGCTCTAAAGACACTGAAGCTTTCTTT	CSARPSARSKDTEAFF
TRBV11-2	TRBJ2-3	.	.	TGTGCCAGCAGCTTAGGGACTTCTAGCACAGATACGCAGTATTTT	CASSLGTSSTDTQYF
TRBV29-1	TRBJ1-1	.	few	TGCAGCGTTGGCTTGGACCTCGCCACTGAAGCTTTCTTT	CSVGLDLATEAFF
TRBV5-1	TRBJ2-1	.	.	TGCGCCAGCAGCTTGGCTAGCGGGACAGGTCTATTGTTCTTC	CASSLASGTGLLFF
TRBV11-2	TRBJ2-1	.	few	.	CASSFLWGLSSDNEQFF
TRBV3-1	TRBJ2-7	TRBD2	.	TGTGCCAGCAGCCAGCTAGCGGGGGGCGCCTACGAGCAGTACTTC	CASSQLAGGAYEQYF
TRBV30	TRBJ2-3	TRBD2	.	TGTGCCTGGACGCTAGCGGGGGGGCCAAAGCAGTATTTT	CAWTLAGGPKQYF
TRBV28	TRBJ1-2	.	.	TGTGCCAGCAGTTTAAGGCCGGGAAACCCTAACTATGGCTACACCTTC	CASSLRPGNPNYGYTF
TRBV5-1	TRBJ1-1	TRBD1	.	TGCGCCAGCAGCCAGGACAGGGGAGGGGGGAACACTGAAGCTTTCTTT	CASSQDRGGGNTEAFF
TRBV6-5	TRBJ2-7	.	.	TGTGCCAGCAGTTACCGAGGGGGGGCCTACGAGCAGTACTTC	CASSYRGGAYEQYF
TRBV3-1	TRBJ2-7	TRBD2	.	TGTGCCAGCAGCCAAGTCCCTTTGACTAGCGGGGGATACGAGCAGTACTTC	CASSQVPLTSGGYEQYF
TRBV20-1	TRBJ2-7	TRBD1	few	TGCAGTGCTATATATCGACAGGGAGCCTACGAGCAGTACTTC	CSAIYRQGAYEQYF
TRBV7-9	TRBJ1-1	.	few	TGTGCCAGCAGCCCCCTGCGGGATAACACTGAAGCTTTCTTT	CASSPLRDNTEAFF
TRBV7-2	TRBJ2-1	.	.	TGTGCCAGCAGCTTAGCGCGAAGGACTGCGTCCTCCTACAATGAGCAGTTCTTC	CASSLARRTASSYNEQFF
TRBV10-2	TRBJ1-4	TRBD1	.	TGCGCCAGCAGTGGGAGGGACAGTGCAACTAATGAAAAACTGTTTTTT	CASSGRDSATNEKLFF
TRBV10-3	TRBJ1-5	.	few	TGTGCCATCAGTAACCTCGGCCAGCCCCAGCATTTT	CAISNLGQPQHF
TRBV7-2	TRBJ2-1	TRBD2	.	TGTGCCAGCAGCCCTGGGCAGCGGGAGTATGAGCAGTTCTTC	CASSPGQREYEQFF
TRBV6-5	TRBJ2-3	.	.	TGTGCCAGCAGTTACCCGCCCAAGTCCCAATCCAGCACAGATACGCAGTATTTT	CASSYPPKSQSSTDTQYF
TRBV7-2	TRBJ2-3	TRBD2	.	TGTGCCAGCAGCTTAGGGCTAGCGGGGGGCCGTGGCACAGATACGCAGTATTTT	CASSLGLAGGRGTDTQYF
TRBV20-1	TRBJ1-5	.	.	TGCAGTGGTTCTCAGCCCCAGCATTTT	CSGSQPQHF
TRBV12-3/TRBV12-4	TRBJ2-7	TRBD1	.	TGTGCCAGCAGTCCTTCTCGGACAGGGGGCGAGCAGTACTTC	CASSPSRTGGEQYF
TRBV29-1	TRBJ2-3	.	few	TGCAGCGTCAGGCAGGGTCCTAGCACAGATACGCAGTATTTT	CSVRQGPSTDTQYF
TRBV4-2	TRBJ2-3	.	few	TGTGCCAGCAGCCAAGAGAGTGGGACAGATACGCAGTATTTT	CASSQESGTDTQYF